Listed below are T cell receptor beta chains from one sample, sequenced in a study of blood T cell repertoires in COVID-19. TCRdb keeps only in-frame clones here, not all; method: immunoSEQ multiplex PCR. The sample includes a few hundred thousand clones, about 90% of them seen just once. The specimen sequenced was PBMCs or T cells enriched from blood (not recorded which). The source of these receptors is a woman aged 25 to 39 who had recovered from COVID-19. Both conserved end residues are part of each CDR3. A D gene is named only where the DNA matches it firmly. Clone size is not always given. Where it is, it says once, few, many or a class for expanded clones.

TRBD1	TRBV7-9	TRBJ1-1	NA	CASSRRQGAYTEAFF	TGTGCCAGCAGCCGAAGACAGGGGGCGTACACTGAAGCTTTCTTT
NA	TRBV12-3/TRBV12-4	TRBJ2-1	NA	CASSKQGNEQFF	TGTGCCAGCAGTAAGCAGGGCAATGAGCAGTTCTTC
TRBD1	TRBV30	TRBJ2-1	NA	CAWSQDREDNEQFF	TGTGCCTGGAGTCAGGACAGGGAGGACAATGAGCAGTTCTTC
TRBD1	TRBV27	TRBJ1-2	NA	CASSGTGVGGYTF	TGTGCCAGCAGTGGGACAGGGGTTGGTGGCTACACCTTC
NA	TRBV12-3/TRBV12-4	TRBJ2-7	NA	CASMLSGFYEQYF	TGTGCCAGCATGCTCTCAGGGTTCTACGAGCAGTACTTC
TRBD1	TRBV24-1	TRBJ2-1	once	CATSDFGQDYNEQFF	TGTGCCACCAGTGATTTCGGACAGGACTACAATGAGCAGTTCTTC
NA	TRBV19	TRBJ1-1	NA	CASDDRPGTEAFF	TGTGCCAGCGATGACAGGCCGGGCACTGAAGCTTTCTTT
NA	TRBV7-2	TRBJ1-5	few	CASSANREGNQPQHF	TGTGCCAGCAGCGCTAACAGGGAAGGTAATCAGCCCCAGCATTTT
NA	TRBV6-5	TRBJ2-1	NA	CASSPWASNEQFF	TGTGCCAGCAGTCCATGGGCTTCCAATGAGCAGTTCTTC
TRBD2	TRBV19	TRBJ2-3	NA	CASSGTGTSGRWFPDTQYF	TGTGCCAGTAGTGGGACCGGGACTAGCGGGAGGTGGTTCCCAGATACGCAGTATTTT
NA	TRBV13	TRBJ1-1	NA	CASSSAAGRAFF	TGTGCCAGCAGCTCTGCGGCGGGGCGGGCTTTCTTT
NA	TRBV19	TRBJ2-7	NA	CASSIDSAYEQYF	TGTGCCAGTAGTATTGACAGTGCCTACGAGCAGTACTTC
NA	TRBV7-8	TRBJ2-7	NA	CASSLAAVSYEQYF	TGTGCCAGCAGCTTAGCCGCGGTCTCCTACGAGCAGTACTTC
NA	TRBV6-6	TRBJ1-6	NA	CASTTPPADSPLHF	TGTGCCAGCACCACCCCTCCGGCGGATTCACCCCTCCACTTT
TRBD2	TRBV27	TRBJ2-7	NA	CASSLSSGTYEQYF	TGTGCCAGCAGTTTATCTAGCGGGACGTACGAGCAGTACTTC